Listed below are T cell receptor beta chains from one sample, sequenced in a study of cytomegalovirus exposure and HLA in healthy donors. Method: immunoSEQ multiplex PCR; TCRdb's copy keeps in-frame clones and lacks some. The data show about 160,000 clones, about 80% seen once. Material for sequencing was PBMCs. The receptor source for this set is a woman between 35 and 50 years old in good health and CMV-seronegative. CDR3s include the opening cysteine and the closing phenylalanine or tryptophan. A D gene is named only where the DNA matches it firmly. Rows give clone size only sometimes, using once, few, many, or a class for an expanded clone.

v_call: TRBV9; clone_size: few; d_call: -; j_call: TRBJ2-5; cdr3_nt: TGTGCCAGCAGCGTAGAGGGGGGGGAGACCCAGTACTTC; cdr3_aa: CASSVEGGETQYF
v_call: TRBV7-8; clone_size: -; d_call: -; j_call: TRBJ2-7; cdr3_nt: TGTGCCAGCAGCTCCCCCAGGGGCTCCTACGAGCAGTACTTC; cdr3_aa: CASSSPRGSYEQYF
v_call: TRBV29-1; clone_size: few; d_call: TRBD2; j_call: TRBJ2-7; cdr3_nt: TGCAGCGTTGTAAGGGAGGGCAGTGAGCAGTACTTC; cdr3_aa: CSVVREGSEQYF
v_call: TRBV12-5; clone_size: -; d_call: TRBD1; j_call: TRBJ1-1; cdr3_nt: TGTGCTAGTGTTGGGGACAGGGCTACCACTGAAGCTTTCTTT; cdr3_aa: CASVGDRATTEAFF
v_call: TRBV19; clone_size: -; d_call: -; j_call: TRBJ2-1; cdr3_nt: TGTGCCAGTAGTTCTCTAGTCTACAATGAGCAGTTCTTC; cdr3_aa: CASSSLVYNEQFF
v_call: TRBV5-4; clone_size: -; d_call: TRBD1; j_call: TRBJ1-4; cdr3_nt: TGTGCCAGCGGGACAGCTAATGAAAAACTGTTTTTT; cdr3_aa: CASGTANEKLFF
v_call: TRBV5-6; clone_size: -; d_call: TRBD1; j_call: TRBJ1-4; cdr3_nt: TGTGCCAGCAGCTGGGGACAGACTCATGAAAAACTGTTTTTT; cdr3_aa: CASSWGQTHEKLFF
v_call: TRBV27; clone_size: -; d_call: -; j_call: TRBJ2-1; cdr3_nt: TGTGCCAGCAGTTTCGGGCGGACAAATGAGCAGTTCTTC; cdr3_aa: CASSFGRTNEQFF
v_call: TRBV7-9; clone_size: -; d_call: -; j_call: TRBJ2-3; cdr3_nt: TGTGCCAGCAGCTTATTGGTGACAGAGCCGGGGGCAGATACGCAGTATTTT; cdr3_aa: CASSLLVTEPGADTQYF
v_call: TRBV19; clone_size: -; d_call: TRBD1; j_call: TRBJ1-1; cdr3_nt: TGTGCCAGTAGTGGAGCCGGGACAGGCACTGAAGCTTTCTTT; cdr3_aa: CASSGAGTGTEAFF
v_call: TRBV7-9; clone_size: few; d_call: TRBD2; j_call: TRBJ2-1; cdr3_nt: TGTGCCAGCAGCCTCGCGAGCCCGACTAGCGGGAGGGAACAGTTCTTC; cdr3_aa: CASSLASPTSGREQFF
v_call: TRBV19; clone_size: once; d_call: TRBD1; j_call: TRBJ1-5; cdr3_nt: TGTGCCAGTAGTATAGCCCGTAATAGGGACAGGGATGGAGTCTCTAGCAATCAGCCCCAGCATTTT; cdr3_aa: CASSIARNRDRDGVSSNQPQHF
v_call: TRBV5-1; clone_size: -; d_call: -; j_call: TRBJ1-2; cdr3_nt: TGCGCCAGCAGCTTGAACGGGGGAACTACGTATGGCTACACCTTC; cdr3_aa: CASSLNGGTTYGYTF
v_call: TRBV4-2; clone_size: -; d_call: -; j_call: TRBJ2-7; cdr3_nt: TGTGCCAGCAGCCCCCTCGTACGGTACGAGCAGTACTTC; cdr3_aa: CASSPLVRYEQYF
v_call: TRBV7-2; clone_size: -; d_call: -; j_call: TRBJ1-5; cdr3_nt: TGTGCCAGCAGCTTAGATGGGAGAAAAAATCAGCCCCAGCATTTT; cdr3_aa: CASSLDGRKNQPQHF
v_call: TRBV5-4; clone_size: -; d_call: TRBD2; j_call: TRBJ2-3; cdr3_nt: TGTGCCAGCAGCTTAGGGGGAAGAGCGGGAGGTACCCCCGCAGATACGCAGTATTTT; cdr3_aa: CASSLGGRAGGTPADTQYF
v_call: TRBV28; clone_size: -; d_call: -; j_call: TRBJ1-5; cdr3_nt: TGTGCCAGCAGTACATCAACAGGGTATAGCAATCAGCCCCAGCATTTT; cdr3_aa: CASSTSTGYSNQPQHF
v_call: TRBV2; clone_size: -; d_call: TRBD1; j_call: TRBJ2-5; cdr3_nt: TGTGCCAGCGGATCGACGGGACAGTTAGAGACCCAGTACTTC; cdr3_aa: CASGSTGQLETQYF
v_call: TRBV5-1; clone_size: -; d_call: -; j_call: TRBJ1-2; cdr3_nt: TGCGCCAGCAATTCAGGGTTTGACTATGGCTACACCTTC; cdr3_aa: CASNSGFDYGYTF
v_call: TRBV2; clone_size: -; d_call: -; j_call: TRBJ1-5; cdr3_nt: TGTGCCACCGCTAAAGAGCTAAATCAGCCCCAGCATTTT; cdr3_aa: CATAKELNQPQHF
v_call: TRBV2; clone_size: -; d_call: TRBD1; j_call: TRBJ1-1; cdr3_nt: TGTGCCAGCCTGCCCATAGGGGGCAACACTGAAGCTTTCTTT; cdr3_aa: CASLPIGGNTEAFF
v_call: TRBV28; clone_size: -; d_call: -; j_call: TRBJ1-5; cdr3_nt: TGTGCCAGCAGATCGGGACATCGACTCAATCAGCCCCAGCATTTT; cdr3_aa: CASRSGHRLNQPQHF
v_call: TRBV5-6; clone_size: -; d_call: TRBD1; j_call: TRBJ1-4; cdr3_nt: TGTGCCAGCAGCTCACGGACAGGGTATGGTAATGAAAAACTGTTTTTT; cdr3_aa: CASSSRTGYGNEKLFF
v_call: TRBV30; clone_size: -; d_call: -; j_call: TRBJ1-5; cdr3_nt: TGTGCCTCTGGAGGTCGGGGGGGGCAAGATCAGCCCCAGCATTTT; cdr3_aa: CASGGRGGQDQPQHF
v_call: TRBV6-4; clone_size: -; d_call: -; j_call: TRBJ1-5; cdr3_nt: TGTGCCAGCAGGGGAATTGTTCAGGGTTGCAATCAGCCCCAGCATTTT; cdr3_aa: CASRGIVQGCNQPQHF
v_call: TRBV12-5; clone_size: -; d_call: -; j_call: TRBJ1-1; cdr3_nt: TGTGCTAGTGGTTTGCCCCCGGACACCAGAACTGAAGCTTTCTTT; cdr3_aa: CASGLPPDTRTEAFF
v_call: TRBV5-1; clone_size: few; d_call: TRBD2; j_call: TRBJ2-3; cdr3_nt: TGCGCCAGCAGCTTGGTAGCGAGCGGGAGTGGGTTCACAGATACGCAGTATTTT; cdr3_aa: CASSLVASGSGFTDTQYF
v_call: TRBV6-5; clone_size: -; d_call: TRBD1; j_call: TRBJ1-1; cdr3_nt: TGTGCCAGCAGTTACTCGAAGGACAGGCTGAGAGCTTTCTTT; cdr3_aa: CASSYSKDRLRAFF
v_call: TRBV28; clone_size: many; d_call: -; j_call: TRBJ1-5; cdr3_nt: TGTGCCAGCAGCTCACAGGTTTCCAATCAGCCCCAGCATTTT; cdr3_aa: CASSSQVSNQPQHF
v_call: TRBV7-9; clone_size: -; d_call: -; j_call: TRBJ2-7; cdr3_nt: TGTGCCAGCAGCTTAGAAGGGGTCTCCTACGAGCAGTACTTC; cdr3_aa: CASSLEGVSYEQYF
v_call: TRBV5-1; clone_size: -; d_call: TRBD1; j_call: TRBJ1-1; cdr3_nt: TGCGCCAGCAGCTTGACAGGGGAAAACACTGAAGCTTTCTTT; cdr3_aa: CASSLTGENTEAFF
v_call: TRBV7-8; clone_size: -; d_call: -; j_call: TRBJ2-3; cdr3_nt: TGTGCCAGCAGCTTAGAAGTGGGACTCACAGATACGCAGTATTTT; cdr3_aa: CASSLEVGLTDTQYF
v_call: TRBV27; clone_size: -; d_call: -; j_call: TRBJ1-2; cdr3_nt: TGTGCCAGCAGCCGAGGGAGTGGGTATGGCTACACCTTC; cdr3_aa: CASSRGSGYGYTF
v_call: TRBV6-1; clone_size: -; d_call: -; j_call: TRBJ1-4; cdr3_nt: TGTGCCAGCAGGGCCGCGGGACCCACTAATGAAAAACTGTTTTTT; cdr3_aa: CASRAAGPTNEKLFF
v_call: TRBV5-6; clone_size: -; d_call: TRBD2; j_call: TRBJ2-7; cdr3_nt: TGTGCCAGCAGCTCTGGTCTAGCGGGGCTATACTTC; cdr3_aa: CASSSGLAGLYF
v_call: TRBV4-1; clone_size: -; d_call: TRBD2; j_call: TRBJ2-5; cdr3_nt: TGCGCCAGCAGCCAAGTAGCGGGGGGGCAAGAGACCCAGTACTTC; cdr3_aa: CASSQVAGGQETQYF
v_call: TRBV5-6; clone_size: -; d_call: TRBD2; j_call: TRBJ2-5; cdr3_nt: TGTGCCAGCAGCTTGGTGACTAGCGCTCAAGAGACCCAGTACTTC; cdr3_aa: CASSLVTSAQETQYF
v_call: TRBV5-6; clone_size: few; d_call: -; j_call: TRBJ1-5; cdr3_nt: TGTGCCAGCAGCCTGGGGCGGAACAATCAGCCCCAGCATTTT; cdr3_aa: CASSLGRNNQPQHF
v_call: TRBV9; clone_size: -; d_call: TRBD1; j_call: TRBJ2-1; cdr3_nt: TGTGCCAGCAGCGAGCTCCCTGGACAGGTCAATGAGCAGTTCTTC; cdr3_aa: CASSELPGQVNEQFF
v_call: TRBV5-8; clone_size: -; d_call: TRBD1; j_call: TRBJ1-4; cdr3_nt: TGTGCCAGCAGCGTAGGGACAGATAATGAAAAACTGTTTTTT; cdr3_aa: CASSVGTDNEKLFF
v_call: TRBV6-1; clone_size: -; d_call: TRBD2; j_call: TRBJ2-1; cdr3_nt: TGTGCCAGCAGTGTTGTAGCGGGAGAGGCCAATGAGCAGTTCTTC; cdr3_aa: CASSVVAGEANEQFF
v_call: TRBV2; clone_size: -; d_call: TRBD2; j_call: TRBJ2-3; cdr3_nt: TGTGCCAGCAAGGAGGGACTAGCGGGAGCAGATACGCAGTATTTT; cdr3_aa: CASKEGLAGADTQYF
v_call: TRBV6-5; clone_size: few; d_call: TRBD2; j_call: TRBJ2-1; cdr3_nt: TGTGCCAGTGTCGGATTAGCGGGTGAGCAGTTCTTC; cdr3_aa: CASVGLAGEQFF
v_call: TRBV7-2; clone_size: once; d_call: -; j_call: TRBJ1-1; cdr3_nt: TGTGCCAGCAGCGCCGTAATGGGGGGGTCTGAAGCTTTCTTT; cdr3_aa: CASSAVMGGSEAFF
v_call: TRBV29-1; clone_size: -; d_call: -; j_call: TRBJ2-3; cdr3_nt: TGCAGCGTTCAAAACAGGGTGCCAACAGATACGCAGTATTTT; cdr3_aa: CSVQNRVPTDTQYF
v_call: TRBV7-6; clone_size: -; d_call: -; j_call: TRBJ2-3; cdr3_nt: TGTGCCAGCAGCTTAAGTCAGGAGGCAGATACGCAGTATTTT; cdr3_aa: CASSLSQEADTQYF
v_call: TRBV19; clone_size: -; d_call: -; j_call: TRBJ1-2; cdr3_nt: TGTGCCAGTAGTCTTCTTAACTATGGCTACACCTTC; cdr3_aa: CASSLLNYGYTF
v_call: TRBV6-5; clone_size: -; d_call: TRBD1; j_call: TRBJ1-2; cdr3_nt: TGTGCCAGCAGCCAGATGACAGGGTTCAACTATGGCTACACCTTC; cdr3_aa: CASSQMTGFNYGYTF
v_call: TRBV5-6; clone_size: once; d_call: TRBD1; j_call: TRBJ1-2; cdr3_nt: TGTGCCAGCAGCACGGACAGGGGAAGCTATGGCTACACCTTC; cdr3_aa: CASSTDRGSYGYTF
v_call: TRBV28; clone_size: -; d_call: -; j_call: TRBJ1-5; cdr3_nt: TGTGCCAGCAGTTTCGCAGGGAATCAGCCCCAGCATTTT; cdr3_aa: CASSFAGNQPQHF
v_call: TRBV10-3; clone_size: -; d_call: -; j_call: TRBJ2-5; cdr3_nt: TGTGCCATCAGTGAGTCTAATACGGGGATGAGAAAGACCCAGTACTTC; cdr3_aa: CAISESNTGMRKTQYF
v_call: TRBV27; clone_size: few; d_call: -; j_call: TRBJ2-7; cdr3_nt: TGTGCCAGCAGTTCCTACAGGGATTACGAGCAGTACTTC; cdr3_aa: CASSSYRDYEQYF
v_call: TRBV19; clone_size: -; d_call: TRBD1; j_call: TRBJ1-5; cdr3_nt: TGTGCCAGTAGTCACAGGGGTGGCAATCAGCCCCAGCATTTT; cdr3_aa: CASSHRGGNQPQHF
v_call: TRBV9; clone_size: -; d_call: TRBD1; j_call: TRBJ2-3; cdr3_nt: TGTGCCAGCAGCGTGTTCTCGGGACAGGGTACAGATACGCAGTATTTT; cdr3_aa: CASSVFSGQGTDTQYF
v_call: TRBV5-5; clone_size: -; d_call: -; j_call: TRBJ1-3; cdr3_nt: TGTGCCAGCAGCGGAGCGACTTCTGGAAACACCATATATTTT; cdr3_aa: CASSGATSGNTIYF
v_call: TRBV5-4; clone_size: -; d_call: -; j_call: TRBJ2-5; cdr3_nt: TGTGCCAGCAGCTTAGGACTGGGAGAGACCCAGTACTTC; cdr3_aa: CASSLGLGETQYF
v_call: TRBV5-4; clone_size: few; d_call: -; j_call: TRBJ2-5; cdr3_nt: TGTGCCAGCAGCTTGCCCACTCAAGAGACCCAGTACTTC; cdr3_aa: CASSLPTQETQYF